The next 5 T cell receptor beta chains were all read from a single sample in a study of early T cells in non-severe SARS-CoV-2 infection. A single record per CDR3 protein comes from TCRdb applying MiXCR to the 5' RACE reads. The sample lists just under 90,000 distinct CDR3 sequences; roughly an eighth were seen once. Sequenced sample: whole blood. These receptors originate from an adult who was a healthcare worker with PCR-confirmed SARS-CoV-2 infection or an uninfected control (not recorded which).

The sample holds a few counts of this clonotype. CDR3 sequence reads: CASSQAGTYGYTF. The CDR3 DNA reads as TGTGCCAGCAGCCAAGCGGGTACCTATGGCTACACCTTC. The genes are TRBV3-1 and TRBJ1-2; D not certain. The germline CDR1 and CDR2 sequences are LGHDT and YNNKEL (reference sequence). The ends were cut back, 1 base at V and 4 bases at J, with 7 bases in the middle. The CDR3 runs to 13 residues.

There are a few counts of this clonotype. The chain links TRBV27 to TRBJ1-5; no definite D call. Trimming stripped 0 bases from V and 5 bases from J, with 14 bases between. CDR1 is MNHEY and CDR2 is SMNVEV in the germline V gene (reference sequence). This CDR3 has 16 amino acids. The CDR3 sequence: CASSLSSPVLYQPQHF. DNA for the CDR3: TGTGCCAGCAGTTTATCGTCTCCGGTCCTTTATCAGCCCCAGCATTTT.

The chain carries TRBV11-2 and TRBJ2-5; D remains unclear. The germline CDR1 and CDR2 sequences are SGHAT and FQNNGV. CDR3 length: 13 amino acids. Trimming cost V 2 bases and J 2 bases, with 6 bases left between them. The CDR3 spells CASSLNPQETQYF. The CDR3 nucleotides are TGTGCCAGCAGCTTAAATCCGCAAGAGACCCAGTACTTC.

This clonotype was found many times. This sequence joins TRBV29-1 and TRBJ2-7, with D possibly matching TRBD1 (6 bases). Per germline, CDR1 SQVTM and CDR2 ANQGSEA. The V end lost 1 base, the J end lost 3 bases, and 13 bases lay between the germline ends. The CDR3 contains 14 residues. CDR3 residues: CSVEGGQGGYEQYF. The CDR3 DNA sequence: TGCAGCGTTGAAGGCGGTCAAGGGGGCTACGAGCAGTACTTC.

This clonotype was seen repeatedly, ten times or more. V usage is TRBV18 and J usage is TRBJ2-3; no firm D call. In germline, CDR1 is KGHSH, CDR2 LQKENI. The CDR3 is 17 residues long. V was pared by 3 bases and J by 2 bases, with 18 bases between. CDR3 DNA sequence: TGTGCCAGCTCACCCCTCTCGTCCCCGTATGACACAGATACGCAGTATTTT. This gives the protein CASSPLSSPYDTDTQYF.